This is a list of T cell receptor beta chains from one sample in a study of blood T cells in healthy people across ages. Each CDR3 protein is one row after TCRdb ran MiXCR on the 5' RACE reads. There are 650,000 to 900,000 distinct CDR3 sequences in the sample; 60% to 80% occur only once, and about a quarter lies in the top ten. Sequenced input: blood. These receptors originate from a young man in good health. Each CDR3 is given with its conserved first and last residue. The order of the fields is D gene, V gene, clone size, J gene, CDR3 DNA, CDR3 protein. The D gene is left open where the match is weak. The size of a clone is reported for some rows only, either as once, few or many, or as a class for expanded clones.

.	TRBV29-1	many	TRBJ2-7	TGCAGCGTCCTACTCAGGGAAAACGAGCAGTACTTC	CSVLLRENEQYF
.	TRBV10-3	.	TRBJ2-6	TGTGCCATCAGCAGTAACATTGTATCGGGCGGTAGTGGGGCCAACGTCCTGACTTTC	CAISSNIVSGGSGANVLTF
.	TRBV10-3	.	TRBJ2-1	TGTGCCATCTCTGGCCGGGGTTACAATGAGCAGTTCTTC	CAISGRGYNEQFF
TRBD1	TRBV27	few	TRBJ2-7	TGTGCCAGCAGTTTATCCGGACAGGGTGATCCCTACGAGCAGTACTTC	CASSLSGQGDPYEQYF
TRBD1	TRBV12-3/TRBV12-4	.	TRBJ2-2	TGTGCCAGCAGTTTAGTCGGGACAGGGATTCTGACCGGGGAGCTGTTTTTT	CASSLVGTGILTGELFF
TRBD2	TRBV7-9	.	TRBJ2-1	TGTGCCAGCAGCTGGACTAGAGAGACCTACAATGAGCAGTTCTTC	CASSWTRETYNEQFF
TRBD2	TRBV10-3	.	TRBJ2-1	TGTGCCTCACGGGAGGGGGTCTACAATGAGCAGTTCTTC	CASREGVYNEQFF
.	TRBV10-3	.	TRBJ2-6	TGTGCCATCAGTGAGAGAGGCGGGCCGCGTGCTGGGGCCAACGTCCTGACTTTC	CAISERGGPRAGANVLTF
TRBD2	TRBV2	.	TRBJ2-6	TGTGCCAGCAGTGAAGCGAGTTTAGCGGGGGTCGGGGCCAACGTCCTGACTTTC	CASSEASLAGVGANVLTF
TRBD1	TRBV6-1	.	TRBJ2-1	TGTGCCGGTCAGGGGGTGCATGAGCAGTTCTTC	CAGQGVHEQFF
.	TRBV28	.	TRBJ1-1	TGTGCCAGCAGTTACGACTCTGAAAATATGGGCACTGAAGCTTTCTTT	CASSYDSENMGTEAFF
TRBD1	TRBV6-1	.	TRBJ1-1	TGTGCCAGCAGTGAATATCGGACAGGCGACACTGAAGCTTTCTTT	CASSEYRTGDTEAFF
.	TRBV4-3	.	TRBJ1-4	TGCGCCAGCAGCCAAGGAGAGGGAACTAATGAAAAACTGTTTTTT	CASSQGEGTNEKLFF
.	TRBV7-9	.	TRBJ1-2	TGTGCCAGCAGCTGGACCGGGACGAATGGCTACACCTTC	CASSWTGTNGYTF
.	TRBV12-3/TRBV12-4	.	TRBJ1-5	TGTGCCAGCGGTCCTGGGCAGCCCCAGCATTTT	CASGPGQPQHF
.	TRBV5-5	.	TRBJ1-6	TGTGCCAGCAGCTTGGACGTGAGGGGAATCTATTCACCCCTCCACTTT	CASSLDVRGIYSPLHF
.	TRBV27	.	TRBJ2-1	TGTGCCAGCAGGGGGGACGGATACAATGAGCAGTTCTTC	CASRGDGYNEQFF